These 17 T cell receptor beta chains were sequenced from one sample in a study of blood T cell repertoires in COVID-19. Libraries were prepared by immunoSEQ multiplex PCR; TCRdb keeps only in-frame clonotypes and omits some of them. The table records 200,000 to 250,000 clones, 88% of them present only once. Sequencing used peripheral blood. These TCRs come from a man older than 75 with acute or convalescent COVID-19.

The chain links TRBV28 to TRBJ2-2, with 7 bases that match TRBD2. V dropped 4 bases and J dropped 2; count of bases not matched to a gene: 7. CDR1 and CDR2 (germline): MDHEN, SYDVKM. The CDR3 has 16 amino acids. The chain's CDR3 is CASSSPGGPNTGELFF. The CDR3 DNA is TGTGCCAGCAGTTCTCCGGGAGGACCTAACACCGGGGAGCTGTTTTTT.

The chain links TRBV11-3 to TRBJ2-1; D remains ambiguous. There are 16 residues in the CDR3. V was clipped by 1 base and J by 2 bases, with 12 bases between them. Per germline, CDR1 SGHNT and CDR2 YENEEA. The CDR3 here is CASSLGNYLPYNEQFF. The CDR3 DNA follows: TGTGCCAGCAGCTTAGGTAACTACCTCCCCTACAATGAGCAGTTCTTC.

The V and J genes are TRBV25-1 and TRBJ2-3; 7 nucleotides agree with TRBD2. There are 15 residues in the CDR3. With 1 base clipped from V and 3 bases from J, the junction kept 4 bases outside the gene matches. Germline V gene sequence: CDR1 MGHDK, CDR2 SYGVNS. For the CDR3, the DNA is TGTGCCAGCAGTGAATGGGGAGGGACGACAGATACGCAGTATTTT. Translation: CASSEWGGTTDTQYF.

The DNA for the CDR3 is TGTGCCAGCTCACCGGGACAGGGGCTCTCTGGAAACACCATATATTTT. This encodes CASSPGQGLSGNTIYF. The chain is built from TRBV18 and TRBJ1-3, with TRBD1 matching over 10 bases. Losses at the gene ends were 3 bases for V and 0 bases for J; bases not matched to a gene: 2. This CDR3 spans 16 amino acids. Germline V lookup: CDR1 KGHSH, CDR2 LQKENI.

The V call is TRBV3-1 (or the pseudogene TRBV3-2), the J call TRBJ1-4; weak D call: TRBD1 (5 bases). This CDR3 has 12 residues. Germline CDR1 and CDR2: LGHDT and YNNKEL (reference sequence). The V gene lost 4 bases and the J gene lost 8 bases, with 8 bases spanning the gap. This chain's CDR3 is CASSLRTEKLFF. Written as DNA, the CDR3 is TGTGCCAGCAGCCTCCGGACAGAAAAACTGTTTTTT.

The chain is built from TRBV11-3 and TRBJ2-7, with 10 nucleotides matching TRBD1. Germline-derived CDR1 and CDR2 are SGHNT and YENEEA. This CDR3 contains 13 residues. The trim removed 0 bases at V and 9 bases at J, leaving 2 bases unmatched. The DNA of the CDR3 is TGTGCCAGCAGCTTAGACCGGGACAGGGGGCAGTACTTC. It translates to CASSLDRDRGQYF.

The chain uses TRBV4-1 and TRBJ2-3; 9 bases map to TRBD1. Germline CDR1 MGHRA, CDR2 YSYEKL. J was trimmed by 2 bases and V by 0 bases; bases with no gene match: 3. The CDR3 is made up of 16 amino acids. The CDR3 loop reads CASSQEGTGNTDTQYF. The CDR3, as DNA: TGCGCCAGCAGCCAAGAAGGGACAGGGAACACAGATACGCAGTATTTT.

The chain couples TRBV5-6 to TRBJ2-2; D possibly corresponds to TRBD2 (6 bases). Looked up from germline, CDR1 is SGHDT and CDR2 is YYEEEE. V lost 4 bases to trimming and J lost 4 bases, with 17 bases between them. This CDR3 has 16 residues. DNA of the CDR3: TGTGCCAGCAGCCTTACTCCCGGGAGAAGCACCGGGGAGCTGTTTTTT. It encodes CASSLTPGRSTGELFF.

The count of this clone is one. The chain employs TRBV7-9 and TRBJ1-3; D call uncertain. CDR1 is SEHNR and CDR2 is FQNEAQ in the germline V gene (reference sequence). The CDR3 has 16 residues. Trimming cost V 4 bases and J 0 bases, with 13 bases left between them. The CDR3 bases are TGTGCCAGCAGCTCCTACGCCCTAAGCTCTGGAAACACCATATATTTT. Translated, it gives CASSSYALSSGNTIYF. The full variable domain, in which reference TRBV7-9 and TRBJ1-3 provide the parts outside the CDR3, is DTGVSQNPRHKITKRGQNVTFRCDPISEHNRLYWYRQTLGQGPEFLTYFQNEAQLEKSRLLSDRFSAERPKGSFSTLEIQRTEQGDSAMYLCASSSYALSSGNTIYFGEGSWLTVV.

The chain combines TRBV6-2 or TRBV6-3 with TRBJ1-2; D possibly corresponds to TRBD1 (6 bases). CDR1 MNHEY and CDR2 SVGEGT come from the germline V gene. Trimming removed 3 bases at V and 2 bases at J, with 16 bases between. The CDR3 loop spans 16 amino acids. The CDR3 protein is CASSYGGGSRNYGYTF. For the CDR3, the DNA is TGTGCCAGCAGTTATGGGGGCGGATCCCGCAACTATGGCTACACCTTC.

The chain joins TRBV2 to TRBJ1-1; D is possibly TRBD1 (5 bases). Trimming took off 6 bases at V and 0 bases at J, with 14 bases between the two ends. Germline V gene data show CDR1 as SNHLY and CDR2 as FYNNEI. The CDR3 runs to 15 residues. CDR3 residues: CASRSWDYMNTEAFF. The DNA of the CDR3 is TGTGCCAGCAGGTCTTGGGACTACATGAACACTGAAGCTTTCTTT.

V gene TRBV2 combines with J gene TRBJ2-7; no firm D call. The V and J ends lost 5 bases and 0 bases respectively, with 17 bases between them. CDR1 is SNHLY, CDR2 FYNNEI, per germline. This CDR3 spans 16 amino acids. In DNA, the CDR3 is TGTGCCAGCAGTAAGAGACAAAGCCCGAGCTCCTACGAGCAGTACTTC. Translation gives CASSKRQSPSSYEQYF.

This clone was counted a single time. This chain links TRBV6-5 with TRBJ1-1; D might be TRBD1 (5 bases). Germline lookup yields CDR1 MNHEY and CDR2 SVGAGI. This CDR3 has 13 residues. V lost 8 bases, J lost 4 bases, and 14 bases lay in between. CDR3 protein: CASALSGFTEAFF. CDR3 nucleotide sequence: TGTGCCAGCGCGCTGTCAGGGTTCACTGAAGCTTTCTTT.

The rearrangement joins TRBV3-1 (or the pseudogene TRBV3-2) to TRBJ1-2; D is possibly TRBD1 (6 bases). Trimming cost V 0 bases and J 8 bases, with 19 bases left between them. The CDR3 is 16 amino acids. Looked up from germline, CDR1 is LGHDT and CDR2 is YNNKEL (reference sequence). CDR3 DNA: TGTGCCAGCAGCCAAGATGTCACAGGGCCGGTACTCGGCTACACCTTC. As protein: CASSQDVTGPVLGYTF.

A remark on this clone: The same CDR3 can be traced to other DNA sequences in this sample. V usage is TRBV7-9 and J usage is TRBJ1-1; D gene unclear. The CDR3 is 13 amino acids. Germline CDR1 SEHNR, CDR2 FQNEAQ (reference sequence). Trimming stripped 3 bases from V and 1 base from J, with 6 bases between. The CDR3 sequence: CASSFPGNTEAFF. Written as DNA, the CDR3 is TGTGCCAGCAGCTTCCCCGGGAACACTGAAGCTTTCTTT.

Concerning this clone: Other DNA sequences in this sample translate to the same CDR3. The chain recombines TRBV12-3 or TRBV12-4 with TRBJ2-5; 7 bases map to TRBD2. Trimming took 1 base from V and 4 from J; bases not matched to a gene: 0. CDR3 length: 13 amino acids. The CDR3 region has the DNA TGTGCCAGCAGTTTAGGCGGGGGAGAGACCCAGTACTTC. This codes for CASSLGGGETQYF.

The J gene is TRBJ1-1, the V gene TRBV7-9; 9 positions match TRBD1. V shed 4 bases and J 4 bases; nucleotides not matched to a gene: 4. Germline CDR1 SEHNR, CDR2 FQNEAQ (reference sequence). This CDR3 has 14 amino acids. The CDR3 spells CASSWDRDGTEAFF. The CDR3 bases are TGTGCCAGCAGCTGGGACAGGGACGGCACTGAAGCTTTCTTT.